Sequencing of this T cell receptor beta chain was carried out in a study of shared clonotypes between healthy human individuals. Trimming took 7 bases from V and 1 from J, leaving 10 bases between them. Germline CDR1 MNHNY, CDR2 SVGAGI (reference sequence). The CDR3 is made up of 13 amino acids. Here immunoSEQ multiplex PCR was the method, and the copy in TCRdb shows in-frame clones only, minus some. The top ten hold over 0.12% of the sample, which has 2.5 million or so clones, 85% to 95% seen once. General study findings and limits: Between a few donors, naive CD4 clonotypes were shared at a level of around 4.8%.

Adult Caucasians living in Nashville, Tennessee made up all of the donors. A remark on this clone: The antigen is unknown.

This TCR derives from a man aged 18-30 years in good health. This sequence joins TRBV6-6 and TRBJ1-1; no reliable D call. Sequencing was performed on naive CD4+ T cells sorted from blood. Subset given: CD45RA+ positively selected. DNA of the CDR3: TGTGCCAGCACCAAAGGCGGGAACACTGAAGCTTTCTTT. Amino acids: CASTKGGNTEAFF.